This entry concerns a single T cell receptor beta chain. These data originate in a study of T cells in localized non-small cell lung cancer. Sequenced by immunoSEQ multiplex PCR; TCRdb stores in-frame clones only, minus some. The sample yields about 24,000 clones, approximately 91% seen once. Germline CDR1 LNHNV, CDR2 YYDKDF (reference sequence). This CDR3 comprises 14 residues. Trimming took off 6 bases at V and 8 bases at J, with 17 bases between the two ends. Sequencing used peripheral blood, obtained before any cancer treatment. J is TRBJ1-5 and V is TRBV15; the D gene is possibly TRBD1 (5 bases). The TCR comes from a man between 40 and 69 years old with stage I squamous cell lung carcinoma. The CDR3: CATRNWDLLEPQHF. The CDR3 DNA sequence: TGTGCCACCAGGAACTGGGACCTCCTAGAGCCCCAGCATTTT.